This T cell receptor (beta chain) was documented in a study of blood T cells in healthy people across ages. The CDR3 loop spans 16 amino acids. Germline V gene data show CDR1 as SGHRS and CDR2 as YFSETQ. Trimming left V 1 base short and J 2 bases short, with 12 bases between. Next came a second PCR, run for about 7 to 12 cycles, which used a sample-barcoded 5' primer along with a J-beta primer mix. The authors tagged each cDNA molecule using a template-switch adaptor with 12 random nucleotides. MiXCR, run by TCRdb on the 5' RACE reads, gives a single entry per CDR3 protein. The table includes around 1,700,000 distinct CDR3 sequences, roughly 27% detected once.

Sample: blood. This clonotype was sampled from a woman aged 25-40 years in good health. The genes are TRBV5-1 and TRBJ2-2; D unclear. The CDR3: CASSLYGSINTGELFF. The CDR3 DNA follows: TGCGCCAGCAGCTTGTATGGTTCTATTAACACCGGGGAGCTGTTTTTT.